Below, 23 T cell receptor beta chains from the same sample are listed, as sequenced in a study of blood T cells in healthy people across ages. The second PCR ran about 6 to 12 cycles with a sample-barcoded 5' primer and J-beta primers. One entry per CDR3 protein, called by TCRdb with MiXCR from the 5' RACE reads. There are 600,000 or so distinct CDR3 sequences in the sample; roughly 21% occur only once, and under 4% lies in the top ten. The material sequenced was blood. Receptors were obtained from a man between 65 and 79 years old in good health.

J is TRBJ1-3 and V is TRBV20-1; 8 nucleotides agree with TRBD1. Germline CDR1 reads DFQATT; CDR2 reads SNEGSKA (reference sequence). The CDR3 is 16 amino acids. Trimming took 1 base from V and 2 from J; bases not matched to a gene: 7. The DNA of the CDR3 is TGCAGTGCTAGAGCCAGACAGGGGTTAGCTGGAAACACCATATATTTT. This encodes CSARARQGLAGNTIYF.

The J gene is TRBJ1-2, the V gene TRBV3-1, with 9 bases fitting TRBD1. After removal of 2 bases from V and 5 bases from J, the junction contained 6 bases not matched to a gene. Germline V lookup: CDR1 LGHDT, CDR2 YNNKEL (reference sequence). CDR3 length equals 15 residues. The CDR3 DNA follows: TGTGCCAGCAGCCAAACCGGGACAGGGCCGTATGGCTACACCTTC. Its translation: CASSQTGTGPYGYTF.

The rearrangement uses TRBV6-2 or TRBV6-3 and TRBJ2-3; D gene ambiguous. This CDR3 has 15 residues. Germline-derived CDR1 and CDR2 are MNHEY and SVGEGT. The V end lost 2 bases, the J end lost 4 bases, and 13 bases lay between the germline ends. CDR3 protein: CASSYDRVNPDTQYF. Here the CDR3 DNA reads TGTGCCAGCAGTTACGACCGCGTCAACCCAGATACGCAGTATTTT.

The genes are TRBV11-2 and TRBJ2-5; D is perhaps TRBD1 (5 bases). TRBJ2-1 explains the end of the DNA better; the J call may be wrong. Germline CDR1 SGHAT, CDR2 FQNNGV. The CDR3 sequence is 14 residues long. The CDR3: CASSLSRVRNEQFF. The CDR3 DNA is TGTGCCAGCAGCTTAAGCAGGGTTCGCAATGAGCAGTTCTTC.

The chain is built from TRBV10-3 and TRBJ1-1; D gene unclear. This CDR3 contains 14 residues. The germline V gene has CDR1 ENHRY and CDR2 SYGVKD. The ends were cut back, 4 bases at V and 2 bases at J, with 11 bases in the middle. This CDR3 reads CAISVLGLNTEAFF. CDR3 coding DNA: TGTGCCATCAGTGTTTTAGGGCTAAACACTGAAGCTTTCTTT.

This clonotype was counted many times. This sequence joins TRBV7-2 and TRBJ2-1; no clear D. V was trimmed by 2 bases and J by 7 bases, leaving 6 bases between them. This CDR3 has 12 residues. Looked up from germline, CDR1 is SGHTA and CDR2 is FQGNSA. The CDR3 region is CASSLLENEQFF. DNA of the CDR3: TGTGCCAGCAGCTTACTCGAGAATGAGCAGTTCTTC.

This clonotype has only a few counts. The J gene is TRBJ2-5, the V gene TRBV5-1; 7 positions match TRBD2. The length of the CDR3 is 15 residues. The germline gives CDR1 SGHRS, CDR2 YFSETQ. The V segment lost 5 bases and the J segment 2 bases; nucleotides outside the gene matches: 9. The CDR3 spells CASRRDTGGQETQYF. DNA of the CDR3: TGCGCCAGCAGAAGGGATACGGGGGGTCAAGAGACCCAGTACTTC.

This clonotype has more than one count but fewer than ten. This chain connects TRBV5-1 to TRBJ2-1, with 10 positions matching TRBD2. V lost 4 bases and J lost 6; bases outside the gene matches: 10. The CDR3 totals 16 residues. The germline V gene has CDR1 SGHRS and CDR2 YFSETQ. CDR3 DNA: TGCGCCAGCAGCCCCGCTCCTAGCGGGAGCTCCAATGAGCAGTTCTTC. Translating gives CASSPAPSGSSNEQFF.

This clonotype turned up a few times. CDR3 protein: CSAEGLREKLFF. The DNA of the CDR3 is TGCAGTGCTGAGGGGTTGCGGGAAAAACTGTTTTTT. This chain joins TRBV20-1 and TRBJ1-4; a possible D gene is TRBD1 (5 bases). Trimming removed 5 bases at V and 8 bases at J, with 12 bases between. The CDR3 extends over 12 amino acids. The V gene's germline CDR1 is DFQATT and CDR2 SNEGSKA (reference sequence).

On this clonotype: This may arise from a read error, as a much more abundant clone is one base away. This sequence joins TRBV3-1 and TRBJ2-2; unclear D gene. Germline V gene sequence: CDR1 LGHDT, CDR2 YNNKEL (reference sequence). The CDR3 runs 11 residues. Trimming removed 2 bases at V and 6 bases at J, with 1 base between. The CDR3 DNA reads as TGTGCCAGCAGCCAATCCGGGGAGCTGTTTTTT. Protein: CASSQSGELFF.

This clonotype appeared a few times. The rearrangement joins TRBV7-2 to TRBJ2-7; a possible D gene is TRBD2 (7 bases). CDR1 is SGHTA and CDR2 is FQGNSA in the germline V gene. This CDR3 spans 16 amino acids. V lost 0 bases, J lost 4 bases, and 16 bases lay in between. The CDR3 coding sequence is TGTGCCAGCAGCTTAGCCGAAGGGGGGGGCTCGTACGAGCAGTACTTC. Protein: CASSLAEGGGSYEQYF.

This clonotype was counted only a few times. The rearrangement joins TRBV6-1 to TRBJ2-5; the D call may be TRBD1 or TRBD2 (6 bases each). With 3 bases removed from V and 3 bases from J, the gap between germline ends came to 14 bases. From germline, CDR1 is MNHNS and CDR2 SASEGT. This CDR3 region has 15 residues. DNA for the CDR3: TGTGCCAGCAGTGAGCGGACAGCGGGCAAAGAGACCCAGTACTTC. It is translated as CASSERTAGKETQYF.

V usage is TRBV20-1 and J usage is TRBJ1-1; the D is unclear. The germline V gene encodes CDR1 DFQATT and CDR2 SNEGSKA (reference sequence). The CDR3 spans 13 residues. V lost 6 bases and J lost 1, with 12 bases in between. DNA of the CDR3: TGCAGTGCCCTCGATGGCTCGAACACTGAAGCTTTCTTT. Protein: CSALDGSNTEAFF.

The rearrangement links TRBV20-1 to TRBJ2-7; 8 bases align to TRBD2. V gave up 3 bases and J gave up 0 bases; unmatched junction bases: 10. Germline V lookup: CDR1 DFQATT, CDR2 SNEGSKA (reference sequence). The length of the CDR3 is 16 residues. DNA of the CDR3: TGCAGTGCTAGCCCTAGGCGGCGGGAGGCCTCCTACGAGCAGTACTTC. This sequence encodes CSASPRRREASYEQYF.

This clonotype was seen a few times. The chain uses TRBV6-1 and TRBJ1-1; no firm D call. With 3 bases removed from V and 1 base from J, the gap between germline ends came to 9 bases. The CDR3 totals 14 residues. Per the germline V gene, CDR1 is MNHNS and CDR2 is SASEGT. The CDR3 DNA follows: TGTGCCAGCAGTGAGCGGAGATCGAACACTGAAGCTTTCTTT. Its protein is CASSERRSNTEAFF.

This chain joins TRBV7-6 and TRBJ2-7, with 11 bases fitting TRBD2. The DNA end is a closer match to TRBJ2-1, so the J assignment may be wrong. CDR1 is SGHVS, CDR2 FNYEAQ, per germline. This CDR3 is built from 15 residues. CDR3: CASSDTSGRYNEQFF. The CDR3 DNA follows: TGTGCCAGCAGCGATACTAGCGGGAGATACAATGAGCAGTTCTTC.

CDR3 loop: CASSPRTGEPQHF. CDR3 nucleotide sequence: TGTGCCAGCAGTCCCCGGACCGGGGAGCCCCAGCATTTT. The gene calls are TRBV27 and TRBJ1-5, with D hard to call. This CDR3 spans 13 amino acids. The V and J ends lost 5 bases and 8 bases respectively, with 13 bases between them. CDR1 is MNHEY and CDR2 is SMNVEV in the germline V gene (reference sequence).

This clonotype was counted many times. The chain combines TRBV6-2 or TRBV6-3 with TRBJ2-1; 10 bases match TRBD2. The CDR3 has 15 amino acids. From germline, CDR1 is MNHEY and CDR2 SVGEGT. Germline trimming cut 3 bases from V and 6 bases from J; bases unmatched to any gene: 5. This CDR3 reads CASSYGLAGVNEQFF. CDR3 nucleotide sequence: TGTGCCAGCAGTTATGGTCTAGCGGGAGTCAATGAGCAGTTCTTC.

The chain joins TRBV2 to TRBJ2-2; 9 bases agree with TRBD2. V lost 7 bases, J lost 6 bases, and 9 bases stayed unmatched. Germline CDR1 SNHLY, CDR2 FYNNEI. The CDR3 contains 15 residues. The CDR3 DNA reads TGTGCCAGCACCCTGGGACTAGCCCCCCCCGGGGAGCTGTTTTTT. Translation: CASTLGLAPPGELFF.

This clonotype was seen many times. V and J are TRBV2 and TRBJ2-5, with TRBD2 matching 9 bases. The DNA end is more similar to TRBJ2-1, so the J call may be wrong. There are 16 residues in the CDR3. CDR1 and CDR2 (germline): SNHLY, FYNNEI. The CDR3 here is CASSERSGRNYNEQFF. The CDR3 DNA sequence: TGTGCCAGCAGTGAAAGGAGCGGGAGGAACTACAATGAGCAGTTCTTC.

The table lists this clonotype with many counts. The chain couples TRBV6-6 to TRBJ1-2; D ambiguous. Germline V CDR1 and CDR2: MNHNY, SVGAGI (reference sequence). Trimming took off 5 bases at V and 5 bases at J, with 18 bases between the two ends. This CDR3 has 15 residues. The CDR3 DNA reads TGTGCCAGCAGTCACGACGGGCCACCGGCGTATGGCTACACCTTC. Its translation: CASSHDGPPAYGYTF.

This clonotype was found a few times. DNA of the CDR3: TGCAGTGCTAGGGGCGCCGACAGGGGTAGCAATGAGCAGTTCTTC. It yields the protein CSARGADRGSNEQFF. The V call is TRBV20-1, the J call TRBJ2-1, with TRBD1 matching over 8 bases. The CDR3 has 15 residues. V dropped 3 bases and J dropped 6; count of bases not matched to a gene: 10. The germline V gene has CDR1 DFQATT and CDR2 SNEGSKA (reference sequence).

In this sample, this clonotype turned up a few times. The chain employs TRBV12-3 or TRBV12-4 and TRBJ2-5, with 7 bases that match TRBD2. Near its end, the DNA agrees better with TRBJ2-7, so the J call may be wrong. The CDR3 is made up of 15 amino acids. CDR3 residues: CASRLASGQRGEQYF. CDR3 DNA: TGTGCCAGCAGATTGGCTTCGGGCCAGCGGGGCGAGCAGTACTTC.